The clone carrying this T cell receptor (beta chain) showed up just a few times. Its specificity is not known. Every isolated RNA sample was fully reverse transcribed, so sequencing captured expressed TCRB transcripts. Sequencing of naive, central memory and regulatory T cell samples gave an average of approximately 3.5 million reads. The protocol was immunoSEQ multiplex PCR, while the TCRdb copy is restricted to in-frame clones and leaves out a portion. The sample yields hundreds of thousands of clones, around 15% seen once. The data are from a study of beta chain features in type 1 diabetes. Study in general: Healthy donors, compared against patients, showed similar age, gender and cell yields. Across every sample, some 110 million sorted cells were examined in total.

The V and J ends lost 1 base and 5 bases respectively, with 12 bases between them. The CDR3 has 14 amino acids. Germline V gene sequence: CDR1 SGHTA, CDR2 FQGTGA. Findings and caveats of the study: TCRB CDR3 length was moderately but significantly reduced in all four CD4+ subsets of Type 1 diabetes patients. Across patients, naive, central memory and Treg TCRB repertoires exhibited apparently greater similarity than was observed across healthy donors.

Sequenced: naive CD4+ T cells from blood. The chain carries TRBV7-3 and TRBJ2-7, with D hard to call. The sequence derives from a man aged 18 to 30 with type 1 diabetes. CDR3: CASSLSSQPHEQYF. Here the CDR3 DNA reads TGTGCCAGCAGCTTAAGCAGTCAACCCCACGAGCAGTACTTC.